The entry that follows covers one TCR beta chain sequence. An input of about 0.5 to 1 ug of RNA was subjected to reverse transcription using random hexamers. Each CDR3 protein gets one entry after TCRdb re-called the immunoSEQ multiplex PCR reads with MiXCR. Of approximately 150,000 distinct CDR3 sequences in the sample, less than 95% were seen once. The CDR3 contains 14 residues. CDR1 is SGHRS and CDR2 is YFSETQ in the germline V gene. The V end lost 3 bases, the J end lost 6 bases, and 12 bases lay between the germline ends. The data belong to a study of CD8 T cells in Susac syndrome. CD8+ and CD4+ T cells taken from blood had their TCR beta sequenced.

The sequenced sample consisted of CD4+ T cells from PBMCs. The sequence was collected from a human donor with multiple sclerosis. The chain joins TRBV5-1 to TRBJ2-2; D gene unclear. DNA for the CDR3: TGCGCCAGCAGCTCTGGGTCAGTGGCCGGGGAGCTGTTTTTT. Translated: CASSSGSVAGELFF.